These 10 T cell receptor beta chains were sequenced from one sample in a study of T-cell memory formation after mild COVID-19. TCRdb itself ran the 5' RACE reads through MiXCR, one entry per CDR3 protein. The sample lists hundreds of thousands of distinct CDR3 sequences, less than 20% occurring once. Sequencing used PBMCs or a T cell subset sorted from them (not recorded which). Source of these receptors: an adult woman who had mild COVID-19 (a few samples of this study predate the infection). Cell type and time point are not known.

The rearrangement joins TRBV27 to TRBJ1-4, with 8 bases matching TRBD1. The V gene's germline CDR1 is MNHEY and CDR2 SMNVEV (reference sequence). V trimming: 3 bases; J trimming: 10 bases; junction bases outside the gene matches: 10. The CDR3 covers 15 residues. The CDR3 sequence is CASSLWSVTGGKLFF. CDR3 DNA: TGTGCCAGCAGTTTGTGGAGCGTTACAGGGGGAAAACTGTTTTTT. The variable domain in full, with the rest retrieved from reference TRBV27 and TRBJ1-4, is EAQVTQNPRYLITVTGKKLTVTCSQNMNHEYMSWYRQDPGLGLRQIYYSMNVEVTDKGDVPEGYKVSRKEKRNFPLILESPSPNQTSLYFCASSLWSVTGGKLFFGSGTQLSVL.

This clonotype was picked up a small number of times. The chain is built from TRBV19 and TRBJ1-1; no reliable D call. Trimming removed 6 bases from V and 1 base from J, with 12 bases in between. This CDR3 has 14 amino acids. Germline CDR1 LNHDA, CDR2 SQIVND (reference sequence). CDR3 nucleotide sequence: TGTGCCAGTAGATCCCCCCTACCGAACACTGAAGCTTTCTTT. It encodes CASRSPLPNTEAFF.

This chain links TRBV7-2 with TRBJ2-2, with TRBD2 as a possible D gene (5 bases). V lost 1 base and J 5 bases, leaving 11 bases between the germline ends. Germline V gene sequence: CDR1 SGHTA, CDR2 FQGNSA. This CDR3 has 15 amino acids. The CDR3 DNA follows: TGTGCCAGCAGCTTAGGGTTCCCGGGGACCGGGGAGCTGTTTTTT. Translated: CASSLGFPGTGELFF. The variable domain in full, with the rest retrieved from reference TRBV7-2 and TRBJ2-2, is GAGVSQSPSNKVTEKGKDVELRCDPISGHTALYWYRQSLGQGLEFLIYFQGNSAPDKSGLPSDRFSAERTGGSVSTLTIQRTQQEDSAVYLCASSLGFPGTGELFFGEGSRLTVL.

This clonotype has a handful of counts. The gene calls are TRBV9 and TRBJ2-7; 8 positions match TRBD2. CDR3 size: 15 residues. Germline CDR1 is SGDLS and CDR2 is YYNGEE. V shed 0 bases, J shed 4 bases, and the junction held 6 bases outside the gene matches. In nucleotides, the CDR3 is TGTGCCAGCAGCGTAGCGGCGGGGGGTCTATACGAGCAGTACTTC. Protein: CASSVAAGGLYEQYF.

The chain couples TRBV5-1 to TRBJ2-5; no clear D gene. Per the germline V gene, CDR1 is SGHRS and CDR2 is YFSETQ. This CDR3 has 15 residues. Deletions cut 0 bases from V and 0 bases from J, with 9 bases between. CDR3 sequence: CASSLGMGYQETQYF. The CDR3 DNA follows: TGCGCCAGCAGCTTGGGCATGGGATACCAAGAGACCCAGTACTTC.

This clonotype appeared a few times. The CDR3 sequence: CASSAREGGNTEAFF. The CDR3 DNA is TGTGCCAGCAGCGCCCGGGAGGGGGGGAACACTGAAGCTTTCTTT. The chain uses TRBV9 and TRBJ1-1; the D gene is possibly TRBD1 (6 bases). This CDR3 spans 15 amino acids. Germline V gene lookup returns CDR1 SGDLS and CDR2 YYNGEE. V lost 3 bases and J lost 1, with 13 bases in between. The whole variable domain, filled in from reference TRBV9 and TRBJ1-1, reads DSGVTQTPKHLITATGQRVTLRCSPRSGDLSVYWYQQSLDQGLQFLIQYYNGEERAKGNILERFSAQQFPDLHSELNLSSLELGDSALYFCASSAREGGNTEAFFGQGTRLTVV.

This clonotype was seen many times. The chain links TRBV12-3 or TRBV12-4 to TRBJ2-7; 10 nucleotides match TRBD1. The CDR3 sequence is 16 residues long. With V trimmed by 2 bases and J by 5 bases, 9 bases remained unmatched. The CDR3 DNA is TGTGCCAGCAGTTTACGTTGGACAGGGGGATATCACGAGCAGTACTTC. Translating gives CASSLRWTGGYHEQYF.

CDR3 DNA sequence: TGTGCCAGCAGCTTAGCACTGGGGACAGGGAGGGGGACTGAAGCTTTCTTT. Translating it yields CASSLALGTGRGTEAFF. J is TRBJ1-1 and V is TRBV7-9; 9 bases match TRBD1. The CDR3 extends over 17 amino acids. Unmatched junction bases numbered 10, after V lost 0 bases and J lost 5 bases. Per the germline V gene, CDR1 is SEHNR and CDR2 is FQNEAQ (reference sequence).

The chain joins TRBV2 to TRBJ2-4, with D perhaps TRBD2 (5 bases). Trimming took 7 bases from V and 9 from J, leaving 25 bases between them. The CDR3 has 16 residues. CDR1 SNHLY and CDR2 FYNNEI come from the germline V gene. CDR3 DNA: TGTGCCAGCAACCAATGGGCCCTTAGGGAGTTTGCCATTCAGTACTTC. Translated, it gives CASNQWALREFAIQYF.

This clonotype was detected a few times. J is TRBJ2-7 and V is TRBV7-2; 8 bases fit TRBD2. V shed 5 bases, J shed 5 bases, and the junction held 11 bases outside the gene matches. Germline V gene data show CDR1 as SGHTA and CDR2 as FQGNSA. CDR3 length: 15 residues. CDR3 nucleotides: TGTGCCAGCAGCCTACCGGGGGGGCTGTTCCACGAGCAGTACTTC. Translation gives CASSLPGGLFHEQYF.